Reported below is one TCR beta chain. What it recognizes is unknown. The data stem from a study of human versus mouse CDR3 diversity and MHC coevolution. This table comes from immunoSEQ multiplex PCR, and its TCRdb copy is limited to in-frame clones, with some not included. Of some 80,000 clones listed, about 90% are singletons. Study-wide results and caveats: Most of the three human donors had the lowest clonal inequality.

The receptor's source is a person between 25 and 75 years old in good health. Sequenced: naive CD4+ T cells from blood. Subset given: CD45RO-negative CD62L-positive naive CD4 T cells.

The CDR3 nucleotides are TGTGCCAGCAGCGCTAGACCGACAGGGTATAGGAATGAAAAACTGTTTTTT. It codes for CASSARPTGYRNEKLFF. The chain couples TRBV2 to TRBJ1-4; TRBD1 aligns across 7 bases. Germline values: CDR1 SNHLY, CDR2 FYNNEI. The CDR3 is 17 amino acids. Germline trimming cut 6 bases from V and 5 bases from J; bases unmatched to any gene: 15.